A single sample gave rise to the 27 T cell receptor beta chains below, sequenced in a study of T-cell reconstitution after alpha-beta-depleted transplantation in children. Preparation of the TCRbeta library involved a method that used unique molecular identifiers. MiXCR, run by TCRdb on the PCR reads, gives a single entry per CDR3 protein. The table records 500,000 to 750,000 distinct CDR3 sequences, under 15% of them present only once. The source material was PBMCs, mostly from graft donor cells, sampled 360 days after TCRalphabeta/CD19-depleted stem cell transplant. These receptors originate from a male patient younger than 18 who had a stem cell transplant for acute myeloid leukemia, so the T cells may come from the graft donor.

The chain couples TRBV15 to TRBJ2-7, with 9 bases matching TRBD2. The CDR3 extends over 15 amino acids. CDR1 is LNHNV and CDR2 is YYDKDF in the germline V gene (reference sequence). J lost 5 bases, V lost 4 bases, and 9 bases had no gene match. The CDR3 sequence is CATSIGLAGRNEQYF. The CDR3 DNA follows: TGTGCCACCAGCATCGGGCTAGCGGGGCGGAACGAGCAGTACTTC.

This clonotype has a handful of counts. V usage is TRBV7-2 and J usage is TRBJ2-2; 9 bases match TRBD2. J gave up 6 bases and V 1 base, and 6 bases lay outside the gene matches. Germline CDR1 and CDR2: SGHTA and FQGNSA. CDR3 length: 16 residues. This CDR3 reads CASSLGGGRAAGELFF. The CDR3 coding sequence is TGTGCCAGCAGCTTAGGGGGCGGGAGGGCCGCCGGGGAGCTGTTTTTT.

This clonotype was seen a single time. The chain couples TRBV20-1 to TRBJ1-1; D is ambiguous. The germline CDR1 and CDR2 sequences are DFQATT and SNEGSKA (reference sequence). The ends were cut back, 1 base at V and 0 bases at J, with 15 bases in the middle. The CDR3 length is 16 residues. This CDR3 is CSARVPRVSLNTEAFF. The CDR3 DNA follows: TGCAGTGCTAGAGTTCCACGCGTCTCCTTGAACACTGAAGCTTTCTTT.

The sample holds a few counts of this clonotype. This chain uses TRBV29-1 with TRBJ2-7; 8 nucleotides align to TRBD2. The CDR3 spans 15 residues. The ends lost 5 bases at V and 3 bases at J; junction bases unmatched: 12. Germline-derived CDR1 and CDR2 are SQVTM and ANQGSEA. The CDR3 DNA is TGCAGCGTTCCCGCGGGGGGAGAACCTTTCTACGAGCAGTACTTC. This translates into CSVPAGGEPFYEQYF.

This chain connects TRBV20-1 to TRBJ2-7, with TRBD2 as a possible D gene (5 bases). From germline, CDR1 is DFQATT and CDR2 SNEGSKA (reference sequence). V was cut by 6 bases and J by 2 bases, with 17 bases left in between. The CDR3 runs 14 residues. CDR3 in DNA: TGCAGTGCCACCGGGAACGGGGTCCCCTACGAGCAGTACTTC. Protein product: CSATGNGVPYEQYF.

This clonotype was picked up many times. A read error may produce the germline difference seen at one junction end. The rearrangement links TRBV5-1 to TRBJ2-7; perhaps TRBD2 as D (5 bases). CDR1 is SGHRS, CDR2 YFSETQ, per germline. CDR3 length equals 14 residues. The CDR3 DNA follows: TGTGCCAGCAGTTTGGTAGGGAGCTCCTACGAGCAGTACTTC. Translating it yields CASSLVGSSYEQYF.

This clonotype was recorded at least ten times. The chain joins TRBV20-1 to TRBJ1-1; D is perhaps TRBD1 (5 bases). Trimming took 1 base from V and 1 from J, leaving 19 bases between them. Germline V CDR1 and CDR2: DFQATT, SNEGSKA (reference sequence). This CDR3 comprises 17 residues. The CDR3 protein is CSARARAGTPPNTEAFF. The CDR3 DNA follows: TGCAGTGCTAGAGCTAGGGCAGGGACGCCTCCGAACACTGAAGCTTTCTTT.

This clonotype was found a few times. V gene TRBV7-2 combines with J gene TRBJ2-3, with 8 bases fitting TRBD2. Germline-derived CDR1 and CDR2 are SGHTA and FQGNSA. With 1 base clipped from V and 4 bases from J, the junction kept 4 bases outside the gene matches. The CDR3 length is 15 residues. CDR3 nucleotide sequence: TGTGCCAGCAGCTTAGTTCCGGGAGGGGCAGATACGCAGTATTTT. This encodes CASSLVPGGADTQYF.

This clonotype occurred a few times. CDR3 in DNA: TGTGCCAGCAGCTTAACCCCCTTATACCAAGAGACCCAGTACTTC. It encodes CASSLTPLYQETQYF. V usage is TRBV7-9 and J usage is TRBJ2-5; unclear D gene. The CDR3 covers 15 residues. Germline CDR1 and CDR2: SEHNR and FQNEAQ (reference sequence). V lost 2 bases and J 0 bases, leaving 10 bases between the germline ends.

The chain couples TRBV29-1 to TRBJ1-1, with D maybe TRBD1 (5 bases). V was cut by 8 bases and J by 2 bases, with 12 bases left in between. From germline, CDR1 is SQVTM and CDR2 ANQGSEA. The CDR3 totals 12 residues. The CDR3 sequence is CSPVQVNTEAFF. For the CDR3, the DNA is TGCAGCCCGGTACAGGTCAACACTGAAGCTTTCTTT.

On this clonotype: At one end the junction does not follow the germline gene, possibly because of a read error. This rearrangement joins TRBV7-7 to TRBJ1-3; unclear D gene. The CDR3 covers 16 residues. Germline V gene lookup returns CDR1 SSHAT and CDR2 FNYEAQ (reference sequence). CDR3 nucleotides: TGTGCTAGCAGCACGGGGTCGCGGGACTCTGGAAACACCATATATTTT. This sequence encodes CASSTGSRDSGNTIYF.

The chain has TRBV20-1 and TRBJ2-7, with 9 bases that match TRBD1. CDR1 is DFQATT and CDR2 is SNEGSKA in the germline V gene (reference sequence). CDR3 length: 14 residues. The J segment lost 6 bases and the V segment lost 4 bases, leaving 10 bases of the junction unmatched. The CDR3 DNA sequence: TGCAGTGCTAAACAAACAGGGGGCCCTTCCGAGCAGTACTTC. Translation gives CSAKQTGGPSEQYF.

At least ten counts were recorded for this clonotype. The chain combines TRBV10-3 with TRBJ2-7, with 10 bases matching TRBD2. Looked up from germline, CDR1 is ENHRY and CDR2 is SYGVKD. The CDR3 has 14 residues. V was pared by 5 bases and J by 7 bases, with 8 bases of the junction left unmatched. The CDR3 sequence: CAISQLAGRREQYF. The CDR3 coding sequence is TGTGCCATCAGTCAACTAGCGGGAAGACGGGAGCAGTACTTC.

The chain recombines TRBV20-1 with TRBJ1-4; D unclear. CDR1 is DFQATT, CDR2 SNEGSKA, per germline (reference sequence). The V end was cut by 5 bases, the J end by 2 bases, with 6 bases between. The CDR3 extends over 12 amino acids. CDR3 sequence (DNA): TGCAGTGCTGGTGGGACTAATGAAAAACTGTTTTTT. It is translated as CSAGGTNEKLFF.

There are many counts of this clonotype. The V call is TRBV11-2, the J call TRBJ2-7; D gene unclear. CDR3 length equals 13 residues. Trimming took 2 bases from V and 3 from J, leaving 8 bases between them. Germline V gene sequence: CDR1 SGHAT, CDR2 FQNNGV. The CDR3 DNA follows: TGTGCCAGCAGCTTAACGGATGACTACGAGCAGTACTTC. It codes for CASSLTDDYEQYF.

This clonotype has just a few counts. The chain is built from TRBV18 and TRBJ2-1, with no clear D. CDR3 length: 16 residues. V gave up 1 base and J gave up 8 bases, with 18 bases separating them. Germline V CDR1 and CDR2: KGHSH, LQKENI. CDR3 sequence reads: CASSPLQAPPGYEQFF. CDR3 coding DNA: TGTGCCAGCTCACCACTCCAGGCCCCTCCTGGGTATGAGCAGTTCTTC. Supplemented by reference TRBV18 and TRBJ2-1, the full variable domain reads NAGVMQNPRHLVRRRGQEARLRCSPMKGHSHVYWYRQLPEEGLKFMVYLQKENIIDESGMPKERFSAEFPKEGPSILRIQQVVRGDSAAYFCASSPLQAPPGYEQFFGPGTRLTVL.

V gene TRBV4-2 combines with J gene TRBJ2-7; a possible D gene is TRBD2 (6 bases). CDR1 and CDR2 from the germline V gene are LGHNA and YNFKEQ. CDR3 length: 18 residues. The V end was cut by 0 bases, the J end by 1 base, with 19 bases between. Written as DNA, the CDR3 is TGTGCCAGCAGCCAAGATTCCCGCATGGAGGGGAGGTCCTACGAGCAGTACTTC. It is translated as CASSQDSRMEGRSYEQYF.

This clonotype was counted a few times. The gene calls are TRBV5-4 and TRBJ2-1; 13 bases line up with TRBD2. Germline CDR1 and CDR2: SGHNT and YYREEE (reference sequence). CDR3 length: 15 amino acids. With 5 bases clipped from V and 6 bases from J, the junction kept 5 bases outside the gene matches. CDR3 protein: CASSQGLAGVNEQFF. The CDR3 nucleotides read TGTGCCAGCAGTCAAGGACTAGCGGGAGTCAATGAGCAGTTCTTC.

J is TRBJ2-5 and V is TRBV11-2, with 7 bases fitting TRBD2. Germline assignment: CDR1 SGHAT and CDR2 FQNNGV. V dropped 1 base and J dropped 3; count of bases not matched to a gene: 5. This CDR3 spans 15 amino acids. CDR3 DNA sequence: TGTGCCAGCAGCTTAGGCCTAGCGGTCAAAGAGACCCAGTACTTC. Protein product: CASSLGLAVKETQYF.

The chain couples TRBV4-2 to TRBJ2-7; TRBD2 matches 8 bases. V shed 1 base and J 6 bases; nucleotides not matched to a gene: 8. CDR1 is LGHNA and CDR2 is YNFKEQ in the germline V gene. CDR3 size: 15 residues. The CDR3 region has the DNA TGTGCCAGCAGCCAAGCGTCCGGCGGGGGGCGCGAGCAGTACTTC. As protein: CASSQASGGGREQYF.

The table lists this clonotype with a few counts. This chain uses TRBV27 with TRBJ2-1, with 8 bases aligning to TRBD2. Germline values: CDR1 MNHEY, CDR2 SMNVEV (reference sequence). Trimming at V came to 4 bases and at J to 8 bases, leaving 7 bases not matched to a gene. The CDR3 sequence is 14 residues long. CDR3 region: CASSSSGSRHEQFF. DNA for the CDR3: TGTGCCAGCAGTTCCAGCGGGAGCCGGCATGAGCAGTTCTTC.

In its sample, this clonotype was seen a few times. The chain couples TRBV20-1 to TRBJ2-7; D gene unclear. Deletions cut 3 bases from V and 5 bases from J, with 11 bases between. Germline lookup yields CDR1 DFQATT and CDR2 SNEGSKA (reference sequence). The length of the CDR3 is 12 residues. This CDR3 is CSASPGVHEQYF. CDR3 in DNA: TGCAGTGCTAGTCCTGGCGTCCACGAGCAGTACTTC.

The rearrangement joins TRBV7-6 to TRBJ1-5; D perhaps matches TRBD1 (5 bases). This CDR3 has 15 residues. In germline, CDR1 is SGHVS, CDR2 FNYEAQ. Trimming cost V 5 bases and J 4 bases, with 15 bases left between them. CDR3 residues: CASSPTSWGNQPQHF. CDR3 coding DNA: TGTGCCAGCAGCCCCACCTCGTGGGGGAATCAGCCCCAGCATTTT. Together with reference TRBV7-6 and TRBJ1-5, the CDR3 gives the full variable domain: GAGVSQSPRYKVTKRGQDVALRCDPISGHVSLYWYRQALGQGPEFLTYFNYEAQQDKSGLPNDRFSAERPEGSISTLTIQRTEQRDSAMYRCASSPTSWGNQPQHFGDGTRLSIL.

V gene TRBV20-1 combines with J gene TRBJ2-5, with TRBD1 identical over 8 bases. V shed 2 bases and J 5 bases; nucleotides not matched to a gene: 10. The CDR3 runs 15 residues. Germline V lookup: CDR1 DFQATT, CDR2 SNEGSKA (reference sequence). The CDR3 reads CSARLGDRMRETQYF. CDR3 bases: TGCAGTGCTAGATTAGGGGACAGGATGAGGGAGACCCAGTACTTC.

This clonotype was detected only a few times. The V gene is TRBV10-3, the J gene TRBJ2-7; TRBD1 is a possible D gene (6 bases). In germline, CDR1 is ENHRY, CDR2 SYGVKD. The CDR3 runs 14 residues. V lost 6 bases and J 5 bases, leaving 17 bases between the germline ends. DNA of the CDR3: TGTGCCATCAGCCCACAGGGTAGTTCACACGAGCAGTACTTC. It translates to CAISPQGSSHEQYF.

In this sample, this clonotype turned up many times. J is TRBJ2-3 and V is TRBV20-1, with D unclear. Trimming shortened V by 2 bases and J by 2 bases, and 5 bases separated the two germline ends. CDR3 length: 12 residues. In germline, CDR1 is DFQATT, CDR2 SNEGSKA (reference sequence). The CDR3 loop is CSARLITDTQYF. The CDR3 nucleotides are TGCAGTGCTAGACTTATCACAGATACGCAGTATTTT.

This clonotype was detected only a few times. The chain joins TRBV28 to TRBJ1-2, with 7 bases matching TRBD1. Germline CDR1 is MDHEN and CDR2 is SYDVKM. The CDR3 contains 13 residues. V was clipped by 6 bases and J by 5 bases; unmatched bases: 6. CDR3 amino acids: CASREQGRYGYTF. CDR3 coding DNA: TGTGCCAGCAGAGAACAGGGGAGGTATGGCTACACCTTC.